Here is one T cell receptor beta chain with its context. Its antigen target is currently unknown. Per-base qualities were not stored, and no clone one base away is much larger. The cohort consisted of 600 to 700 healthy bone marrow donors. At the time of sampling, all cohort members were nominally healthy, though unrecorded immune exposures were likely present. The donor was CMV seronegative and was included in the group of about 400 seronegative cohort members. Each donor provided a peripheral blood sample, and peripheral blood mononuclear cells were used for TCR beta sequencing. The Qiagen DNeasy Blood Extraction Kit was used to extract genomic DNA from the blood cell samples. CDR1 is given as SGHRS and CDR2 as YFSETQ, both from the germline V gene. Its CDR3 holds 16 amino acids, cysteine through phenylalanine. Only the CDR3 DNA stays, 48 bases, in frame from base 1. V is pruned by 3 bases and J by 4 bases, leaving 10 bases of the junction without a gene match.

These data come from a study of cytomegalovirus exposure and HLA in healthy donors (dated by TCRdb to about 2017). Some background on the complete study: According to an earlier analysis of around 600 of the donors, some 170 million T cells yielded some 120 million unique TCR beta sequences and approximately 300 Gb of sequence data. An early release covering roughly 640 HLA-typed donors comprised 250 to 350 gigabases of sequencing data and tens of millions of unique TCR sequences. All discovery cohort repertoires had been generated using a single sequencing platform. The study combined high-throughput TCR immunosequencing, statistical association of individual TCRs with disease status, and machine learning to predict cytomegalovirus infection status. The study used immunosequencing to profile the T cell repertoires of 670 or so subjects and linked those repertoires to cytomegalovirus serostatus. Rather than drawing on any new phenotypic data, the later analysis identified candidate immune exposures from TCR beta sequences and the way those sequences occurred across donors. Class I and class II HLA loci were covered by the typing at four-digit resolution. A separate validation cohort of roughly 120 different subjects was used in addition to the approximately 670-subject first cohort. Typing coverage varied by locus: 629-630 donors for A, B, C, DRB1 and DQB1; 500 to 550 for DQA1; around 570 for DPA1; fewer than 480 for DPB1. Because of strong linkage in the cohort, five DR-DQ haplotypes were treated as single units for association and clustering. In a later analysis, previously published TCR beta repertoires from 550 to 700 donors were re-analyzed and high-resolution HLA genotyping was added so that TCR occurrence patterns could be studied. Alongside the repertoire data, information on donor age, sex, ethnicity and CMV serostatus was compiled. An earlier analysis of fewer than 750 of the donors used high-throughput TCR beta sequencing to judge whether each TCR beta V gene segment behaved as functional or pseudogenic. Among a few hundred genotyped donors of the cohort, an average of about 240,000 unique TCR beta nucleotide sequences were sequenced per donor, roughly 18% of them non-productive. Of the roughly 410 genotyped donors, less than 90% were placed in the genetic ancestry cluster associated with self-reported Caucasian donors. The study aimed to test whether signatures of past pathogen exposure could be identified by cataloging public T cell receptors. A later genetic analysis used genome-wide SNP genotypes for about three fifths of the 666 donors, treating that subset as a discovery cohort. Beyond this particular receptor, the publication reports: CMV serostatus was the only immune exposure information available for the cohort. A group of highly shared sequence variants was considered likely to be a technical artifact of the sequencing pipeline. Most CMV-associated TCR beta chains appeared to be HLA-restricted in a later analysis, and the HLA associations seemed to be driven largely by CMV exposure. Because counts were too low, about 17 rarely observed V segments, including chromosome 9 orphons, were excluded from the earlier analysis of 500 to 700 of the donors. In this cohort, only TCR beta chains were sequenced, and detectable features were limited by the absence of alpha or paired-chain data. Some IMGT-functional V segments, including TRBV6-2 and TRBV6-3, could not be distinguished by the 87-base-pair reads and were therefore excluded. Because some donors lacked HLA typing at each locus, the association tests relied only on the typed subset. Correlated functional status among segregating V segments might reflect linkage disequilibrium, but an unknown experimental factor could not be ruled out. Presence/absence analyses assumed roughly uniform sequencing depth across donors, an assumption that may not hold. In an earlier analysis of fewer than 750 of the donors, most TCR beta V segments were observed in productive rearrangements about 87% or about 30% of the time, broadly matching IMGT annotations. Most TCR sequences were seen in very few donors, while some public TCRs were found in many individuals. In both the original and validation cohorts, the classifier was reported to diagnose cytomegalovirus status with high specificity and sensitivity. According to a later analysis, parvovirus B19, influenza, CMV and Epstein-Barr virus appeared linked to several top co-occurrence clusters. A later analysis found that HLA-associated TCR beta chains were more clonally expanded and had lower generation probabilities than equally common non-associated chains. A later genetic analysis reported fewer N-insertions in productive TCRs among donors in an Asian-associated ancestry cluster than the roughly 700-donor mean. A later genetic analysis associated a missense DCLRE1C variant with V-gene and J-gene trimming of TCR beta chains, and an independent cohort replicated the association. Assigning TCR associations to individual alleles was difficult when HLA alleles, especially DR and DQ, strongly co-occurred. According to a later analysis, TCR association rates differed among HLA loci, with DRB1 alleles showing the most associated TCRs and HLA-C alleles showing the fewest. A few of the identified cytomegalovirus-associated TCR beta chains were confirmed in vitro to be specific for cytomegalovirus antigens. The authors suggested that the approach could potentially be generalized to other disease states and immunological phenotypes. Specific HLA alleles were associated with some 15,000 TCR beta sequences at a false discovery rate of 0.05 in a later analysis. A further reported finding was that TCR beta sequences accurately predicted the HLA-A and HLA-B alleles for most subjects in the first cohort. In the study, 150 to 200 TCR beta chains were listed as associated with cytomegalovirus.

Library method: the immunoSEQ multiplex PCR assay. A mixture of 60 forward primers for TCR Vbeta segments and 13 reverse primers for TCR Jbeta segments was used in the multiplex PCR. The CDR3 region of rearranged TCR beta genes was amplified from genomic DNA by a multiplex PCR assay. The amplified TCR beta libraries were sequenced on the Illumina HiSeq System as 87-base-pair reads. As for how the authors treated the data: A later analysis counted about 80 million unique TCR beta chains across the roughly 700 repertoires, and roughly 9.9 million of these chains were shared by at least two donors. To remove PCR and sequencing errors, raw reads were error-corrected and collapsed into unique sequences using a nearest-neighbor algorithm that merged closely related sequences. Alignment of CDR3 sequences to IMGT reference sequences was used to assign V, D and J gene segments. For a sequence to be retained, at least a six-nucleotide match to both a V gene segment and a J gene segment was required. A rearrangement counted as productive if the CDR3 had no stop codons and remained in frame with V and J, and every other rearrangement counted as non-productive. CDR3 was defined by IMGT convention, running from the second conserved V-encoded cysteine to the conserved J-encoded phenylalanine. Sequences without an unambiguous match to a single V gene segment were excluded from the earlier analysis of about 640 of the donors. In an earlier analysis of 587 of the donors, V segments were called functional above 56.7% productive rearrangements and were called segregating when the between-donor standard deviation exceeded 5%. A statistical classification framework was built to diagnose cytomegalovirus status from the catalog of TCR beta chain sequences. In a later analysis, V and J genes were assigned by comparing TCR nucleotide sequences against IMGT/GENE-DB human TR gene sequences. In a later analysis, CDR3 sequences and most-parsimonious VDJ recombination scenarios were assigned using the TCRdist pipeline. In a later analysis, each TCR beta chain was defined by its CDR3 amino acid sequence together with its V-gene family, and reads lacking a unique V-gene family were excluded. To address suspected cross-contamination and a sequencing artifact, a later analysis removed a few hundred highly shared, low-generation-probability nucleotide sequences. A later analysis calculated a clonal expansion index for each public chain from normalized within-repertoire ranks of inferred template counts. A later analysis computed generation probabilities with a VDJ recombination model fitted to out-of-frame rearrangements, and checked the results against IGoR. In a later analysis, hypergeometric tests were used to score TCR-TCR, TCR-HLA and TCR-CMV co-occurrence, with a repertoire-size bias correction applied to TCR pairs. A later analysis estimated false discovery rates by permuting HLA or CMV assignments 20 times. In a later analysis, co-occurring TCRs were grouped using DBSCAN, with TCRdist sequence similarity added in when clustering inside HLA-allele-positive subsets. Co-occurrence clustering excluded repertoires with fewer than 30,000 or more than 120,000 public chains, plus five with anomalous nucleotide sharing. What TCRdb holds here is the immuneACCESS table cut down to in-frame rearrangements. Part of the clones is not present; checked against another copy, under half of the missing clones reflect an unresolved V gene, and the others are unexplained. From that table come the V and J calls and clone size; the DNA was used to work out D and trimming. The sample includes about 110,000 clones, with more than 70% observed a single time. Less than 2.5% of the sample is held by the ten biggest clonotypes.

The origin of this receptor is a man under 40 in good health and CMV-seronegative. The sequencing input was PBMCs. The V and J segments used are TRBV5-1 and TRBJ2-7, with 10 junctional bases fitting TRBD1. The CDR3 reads CASSSKRQGAGYEQYF. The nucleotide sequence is TGCGCCAGCAGCTCCAAACGACAGGGGGCTGGGTACGAGCAGTACTTC.